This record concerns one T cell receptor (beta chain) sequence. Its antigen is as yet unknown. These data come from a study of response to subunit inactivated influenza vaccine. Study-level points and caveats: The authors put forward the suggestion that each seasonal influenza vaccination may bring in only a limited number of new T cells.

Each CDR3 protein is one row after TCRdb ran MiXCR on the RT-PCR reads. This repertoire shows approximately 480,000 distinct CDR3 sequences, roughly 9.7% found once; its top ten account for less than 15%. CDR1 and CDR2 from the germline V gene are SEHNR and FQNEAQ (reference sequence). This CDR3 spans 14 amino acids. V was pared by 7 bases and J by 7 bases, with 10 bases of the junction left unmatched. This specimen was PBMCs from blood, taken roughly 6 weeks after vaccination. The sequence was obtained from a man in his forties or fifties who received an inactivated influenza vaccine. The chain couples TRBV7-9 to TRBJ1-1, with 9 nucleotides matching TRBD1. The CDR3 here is CASIAIDRGDEAFF. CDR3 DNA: TGTGCCAGCATCGCAATTGACAGGGGGGATGAAGCTTTCTTT.